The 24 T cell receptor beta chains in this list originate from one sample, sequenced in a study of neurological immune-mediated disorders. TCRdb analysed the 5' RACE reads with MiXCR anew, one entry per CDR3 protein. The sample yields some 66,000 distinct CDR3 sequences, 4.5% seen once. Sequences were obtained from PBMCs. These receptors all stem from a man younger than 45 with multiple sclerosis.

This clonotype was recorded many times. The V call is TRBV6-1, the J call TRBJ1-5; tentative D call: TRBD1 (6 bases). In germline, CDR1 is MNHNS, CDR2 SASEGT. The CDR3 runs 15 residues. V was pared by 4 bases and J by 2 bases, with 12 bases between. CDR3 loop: CASSGWPGGNQPQHF. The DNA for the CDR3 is TGTGCCAGCAGTGGGTGGCCAGGGGGCAATCAGCCCCAGCATTTT.

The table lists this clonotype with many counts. CDR3: CASSLTGNEAFF. CDR3 nucleotide sequence: TGTGCCAGCAGCTTAACGGGGAATGAAGCTTTCTTT. The chain links TRBV7-9 to TRBJ1-1; D is undetermined. Trimming removed 2 bases from V and 7 bases from J, with 8 bases in between. CDR3 length equals 12 residues. Germline-derived CDR1 and CDR2 are SEHNR and FQNEAQ (reference sequence).

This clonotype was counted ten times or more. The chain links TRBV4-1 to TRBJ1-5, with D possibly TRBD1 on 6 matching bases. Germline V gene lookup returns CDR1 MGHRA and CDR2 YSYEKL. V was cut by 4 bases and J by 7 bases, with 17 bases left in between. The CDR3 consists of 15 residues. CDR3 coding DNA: TGCGCCAGCAGCCCCTGGGAGGGGGAGAGGCAGCCCCAGCATTTT. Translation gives CASSPWEGERQPQHF.

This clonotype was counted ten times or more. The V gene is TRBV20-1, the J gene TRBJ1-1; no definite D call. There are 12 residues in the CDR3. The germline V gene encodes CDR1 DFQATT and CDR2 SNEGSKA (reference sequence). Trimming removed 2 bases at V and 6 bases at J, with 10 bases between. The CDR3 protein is CSARWGYAEAFF. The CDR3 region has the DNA TGCAGTGCTAGATGGGGATACGCTGAAGCTTTCTTT.

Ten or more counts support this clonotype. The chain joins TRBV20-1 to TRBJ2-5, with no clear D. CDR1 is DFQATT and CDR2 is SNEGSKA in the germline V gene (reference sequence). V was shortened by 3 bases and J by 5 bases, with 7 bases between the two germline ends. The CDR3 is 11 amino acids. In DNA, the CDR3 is TGCAGTGCTAGTTACGGGGAGACCCAGTACTTC. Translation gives CSASYGETQYF.

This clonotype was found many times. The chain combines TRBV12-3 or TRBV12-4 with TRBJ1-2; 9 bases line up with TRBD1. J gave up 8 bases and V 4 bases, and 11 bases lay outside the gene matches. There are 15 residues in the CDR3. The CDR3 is CASSYAGTGLYGYTF. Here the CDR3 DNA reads TGTGCCAGCAGTTACGCCGGGACAGGGCTTTACGGCTACACCTTC.

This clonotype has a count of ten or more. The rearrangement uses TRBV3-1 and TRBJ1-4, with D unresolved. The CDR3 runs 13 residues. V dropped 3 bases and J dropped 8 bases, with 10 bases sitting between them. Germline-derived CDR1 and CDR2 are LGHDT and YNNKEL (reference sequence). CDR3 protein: CASSQGLKEKLFF. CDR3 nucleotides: TGTGCCAGCAGCCAGGGGTTAAAAGAAAAACTGTTTTTT. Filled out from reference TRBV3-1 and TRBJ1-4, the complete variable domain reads DTAVSQTPKYLVTQMGNDKSIKCEQNLGHDTMYWYKQDSKKFLKIMFSYNNKELIINETVPNRFSPKSPDKAHLNLHINSLELGDSAVYFCASSQGLKEKLFFGSGTQLSVL.

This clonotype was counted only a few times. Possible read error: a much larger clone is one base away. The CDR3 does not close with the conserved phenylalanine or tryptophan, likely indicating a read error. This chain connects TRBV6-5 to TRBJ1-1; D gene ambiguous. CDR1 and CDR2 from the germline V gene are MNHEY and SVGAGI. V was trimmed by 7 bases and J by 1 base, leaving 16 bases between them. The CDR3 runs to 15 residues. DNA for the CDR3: TGTGCCAGCAACGATCCCCTGGAATCGAACACTGAAGCTTTCATT. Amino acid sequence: CASNDPLESNTEAFI.

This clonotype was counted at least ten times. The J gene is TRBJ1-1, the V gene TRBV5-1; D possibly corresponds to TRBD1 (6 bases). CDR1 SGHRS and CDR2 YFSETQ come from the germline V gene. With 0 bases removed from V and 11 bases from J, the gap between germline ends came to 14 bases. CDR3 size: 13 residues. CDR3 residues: CASSLEPGGAAFF. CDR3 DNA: TGCGCCAGCAGCTTGGAGCCGGGGGGGGCCGCTTTCTTT.

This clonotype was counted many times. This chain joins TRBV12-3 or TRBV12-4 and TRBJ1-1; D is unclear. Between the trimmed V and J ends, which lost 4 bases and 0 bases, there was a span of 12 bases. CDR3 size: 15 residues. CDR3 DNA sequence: TGTGCCAGCAGTTCACCAGGAGGACTGAACACTGAAGCTTTCTTT. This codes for CASSSPGGLNTEAFF.

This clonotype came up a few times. The CDR3: CATSRGGSGANVLTF. CDR3 DNA sequence: TGTGCCACCAGCAGAGGCGGGAGTGGGGCCAACGTCCTGACTTTC. The gene calls are TRBV15 and TRBJ2-6; 7 nucleotides line up with TRBD2. This CDR3 is built from 15 residues. Unmatched junction bases numbered 0, after V lost 1 base and J lost 3 bases. Germline CDR1 reads LNHNV; CDR2 reads YYDKDF (reference sequence).

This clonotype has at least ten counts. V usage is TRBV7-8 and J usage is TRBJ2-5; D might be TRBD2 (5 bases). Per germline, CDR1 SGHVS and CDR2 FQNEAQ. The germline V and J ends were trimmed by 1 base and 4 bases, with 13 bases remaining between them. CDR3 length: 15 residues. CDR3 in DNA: TGTGCCAGCAGCTTAGGCCCAGGTGGGAGAGAGACCCAGTACTTC. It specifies CASSLGPGGRETQYF.

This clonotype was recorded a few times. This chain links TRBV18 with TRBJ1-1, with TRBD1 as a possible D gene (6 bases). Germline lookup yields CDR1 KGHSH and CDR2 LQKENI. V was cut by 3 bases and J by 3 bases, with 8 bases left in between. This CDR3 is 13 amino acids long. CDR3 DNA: TGTGCCAGCTCACCCTCAGGGGACACTGAAGCTTTCTTT. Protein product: CASSPSGDTEAFF.

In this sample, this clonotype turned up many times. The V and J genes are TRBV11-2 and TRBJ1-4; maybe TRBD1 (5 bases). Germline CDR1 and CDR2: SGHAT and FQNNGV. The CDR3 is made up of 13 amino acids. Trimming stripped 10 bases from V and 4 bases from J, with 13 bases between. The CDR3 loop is CATRRGNNEKLFF. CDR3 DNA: TGTGCCACCAGGCGGGGGAATAATGAAAAACTGTTTTTT.

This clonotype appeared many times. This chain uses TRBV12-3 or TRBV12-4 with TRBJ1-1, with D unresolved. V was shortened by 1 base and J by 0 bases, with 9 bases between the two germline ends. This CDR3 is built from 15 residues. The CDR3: CASSLVSALNTEAFF. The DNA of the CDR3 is TGTGCCAGCAGTTTAGTTTCGGCACTGAACACTGAAGCTTTCTTT.

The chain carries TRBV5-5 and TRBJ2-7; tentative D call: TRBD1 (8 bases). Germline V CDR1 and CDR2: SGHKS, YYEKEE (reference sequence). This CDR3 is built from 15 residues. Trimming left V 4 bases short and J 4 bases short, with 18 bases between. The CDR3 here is CASSPRDRGGYEQYF. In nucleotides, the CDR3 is TGTGCCAGCAGCCCGCGAGACAGGGGAGGGTACGAGCAGTACTTC.

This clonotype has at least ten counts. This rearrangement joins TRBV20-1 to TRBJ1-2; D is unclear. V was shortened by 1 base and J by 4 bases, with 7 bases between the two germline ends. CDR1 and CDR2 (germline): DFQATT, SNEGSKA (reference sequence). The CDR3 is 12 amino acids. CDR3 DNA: TGCAGTGCTAGAGTCCCCTCCTATGGCTACACCTTC. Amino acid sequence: CSARVPSYGYTF.

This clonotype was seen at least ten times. CDR3 DNA: TGTGCCAGCAGTTCCCTCGGACAGGGCATAAACTATGGCTACACCTTC. It specifies CASSSLGQGINYGYTF. This rearrangement joins TRBV12-3 or TRBV12-4 to TRBJ1-2, with 8 bases identical to TRBD1. The V and J ends lost 4 bases and 2 bases, in that order; junction bases with no gene match: 9. The CDR3 length is 16 residues.

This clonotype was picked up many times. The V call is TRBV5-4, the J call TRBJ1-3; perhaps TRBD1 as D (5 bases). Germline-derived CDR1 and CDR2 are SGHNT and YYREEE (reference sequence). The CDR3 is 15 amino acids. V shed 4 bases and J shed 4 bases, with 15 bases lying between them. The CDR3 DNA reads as TGTGCCAGCAGCGGGGACCCAGGATGGGGAAACACCATATATTTT. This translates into CASSGDPGWGNTIYF.

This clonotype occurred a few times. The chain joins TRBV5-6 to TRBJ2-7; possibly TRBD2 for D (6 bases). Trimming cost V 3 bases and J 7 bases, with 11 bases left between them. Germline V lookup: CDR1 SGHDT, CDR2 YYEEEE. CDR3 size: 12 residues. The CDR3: CASSWGTGEQYF. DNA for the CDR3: TGTGCCAGCAGCTGGGGGACTGGGGAGCAGTACTTC.

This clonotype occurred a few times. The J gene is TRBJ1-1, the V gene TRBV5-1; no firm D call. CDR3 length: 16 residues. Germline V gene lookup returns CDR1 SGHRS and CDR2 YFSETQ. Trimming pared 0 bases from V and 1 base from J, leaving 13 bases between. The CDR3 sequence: CASSLEGLRWNTEAFF. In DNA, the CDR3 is TGCGCCAGCAGCTTGGAAGGCTTAAGGTGGAACACTGAAGCTTTCTTT.

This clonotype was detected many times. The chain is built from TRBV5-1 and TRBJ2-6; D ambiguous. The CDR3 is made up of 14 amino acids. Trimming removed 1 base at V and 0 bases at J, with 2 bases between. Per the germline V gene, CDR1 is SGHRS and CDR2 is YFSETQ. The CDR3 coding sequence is TGCGCCAGCAGCTTGAGCTCTGGGGCCAACGTCCTGACTTTC. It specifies CASSLSSGANVLTF. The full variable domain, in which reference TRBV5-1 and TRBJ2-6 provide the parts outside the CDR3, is KAGVTQTPRYLIKTRGQQVTLSCSPISGHRSVSWYQQTPGQGLQFLFEYFSETQRNKGNFPGRFSGRQFSNSRSEMNVSTLELGDSALYLCASSLSSGANVLTFGAGSRLTVL.

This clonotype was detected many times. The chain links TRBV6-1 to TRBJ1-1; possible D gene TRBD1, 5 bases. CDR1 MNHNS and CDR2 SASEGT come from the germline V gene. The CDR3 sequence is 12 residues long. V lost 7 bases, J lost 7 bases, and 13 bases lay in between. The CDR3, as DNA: TGTGCCAGCAAGGGGACCTCGGGTGAAGCTTTCTTT. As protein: CASKGTSGEAFF.

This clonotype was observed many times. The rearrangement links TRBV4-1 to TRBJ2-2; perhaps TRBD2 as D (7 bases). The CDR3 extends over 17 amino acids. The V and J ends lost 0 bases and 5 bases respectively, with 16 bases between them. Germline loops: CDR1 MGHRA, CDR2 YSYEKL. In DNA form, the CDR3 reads TGCGCCAGCAGCCAAGAGCCAACGGGGGGCGTAACCGGGGAGCTGTTTTTT. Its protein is CASSQEPTGGVTGELFF.